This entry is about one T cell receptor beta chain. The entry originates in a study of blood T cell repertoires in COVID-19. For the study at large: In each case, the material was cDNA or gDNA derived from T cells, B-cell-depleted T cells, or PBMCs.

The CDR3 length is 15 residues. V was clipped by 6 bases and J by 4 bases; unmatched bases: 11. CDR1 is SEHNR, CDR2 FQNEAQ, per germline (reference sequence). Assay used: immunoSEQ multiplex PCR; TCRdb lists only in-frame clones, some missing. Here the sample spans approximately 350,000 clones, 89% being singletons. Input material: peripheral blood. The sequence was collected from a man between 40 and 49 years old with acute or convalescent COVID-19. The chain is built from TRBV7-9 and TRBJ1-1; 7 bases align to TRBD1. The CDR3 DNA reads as TGTGCCAGCAGTTATTCCACAGGGGCGGGCACTGAAGCTTTCTTT. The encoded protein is CASSYSTGAGTEAFF.